Given below is one T cell receptor beta chain in context. Per the germline V gene, CDR1 is SGHAT and CDR2 is FQNNGV. The ends were cut back, 5 bases at V and 7 bases at J, with 14 bases in the middle. The CDR3 covers 13 residues. Method: immunoSEQ multiplex PCR; TCRdb's copy keeps in-frame clones and lacks some. The data contain about 46,000 clones, around 81% of them seen just once; the ten biggest clones take up 17%. The data are from a study of T cells in localized non-small cell lung cancer. The chain couples TRBV11-2 to TRBJ2-5; no clear D. The sequence was obtained from a man aged 35-69 years with stage III lung adenocarcinoma. Here the sequenced sample was peripheral blood mononuclear cells, taken before any cancer treatment. CDR3 DNA: TGTGCCAGCAGCCCGGTTGTTCGAGGGACCCAGTACTTC. It is translated as CASSPVVRGTQYF.